The 13 T cell receptor beta chains below were found in one sample sequenced in a study of blood T cell repertoires in COVID-19. TCRdb's copy holds only in-frame clones and misses some; the assay was immunoSEQ multiplex PCR. The sample shows 140,000 to 150,000 clones, roughly 84% of them seen only once. Specimen: peripheral blood. Receptors originate from a human donor with acute or convalescent COVID-19. The donor label of this sample is uncertain.

The V gene is TRBV28, the J gene TRBJ1-1; TRBD1 matches 10 bases. V dropped 7 bases and J dropped 0; count of bases not matched to a gene: 11. Germline V CDR1 and CDR2: MDHEN, SYDVKM. The CDR3 totals 17 residues. This CDR3 is CASNPTGGRVMNTEAFF. The DNA for the CDR3 is TGTGCCAGCAACCCGACAGGGGGCCGGGTTATGAACACTGAAGCTTTCTTT.

This clone was detected a few times. This chain uses TRBV19 with TRBJ1-2, with D perhaps TRBD1 (5 bases). This CDR3 is built from 13 residues. The V gene's germline CDR1 is LNHDA and CDR2 SQIVND (reference sequence). Trimming removed 10 bases at V and 2 bases at J, with 14 bases between. For the CDR3, the DNA is TGTGCCACCCATCGGGAGGGGAACTATGGCTACACCTTC. It specifies CATHREGNYGYTF.

The rearrangement joins TRBV29-1 to TRBJ2-3; D perhaps matches TRBD2 (5 bases). Germline CDR1 reads SQVTM; CDR2 reads ANQGSEA. The length of the CDR3 is 14 residues. With 6 bases removed from V and 0 bases from J, the gap between germline ends came to 13 bases. CDR3 in DNA: TGCAGCGTGGAGAGCGGACTTAGCACAGATACGCAGTATTTT. Amino acids: CSVESGLSTDTQYF.

The rearrangement joins TRBV5-4 to TRBJ2-7; TRBD1 matches 11 bases. The CDR3 covers 15 residues. Germline CDR1 and CDR2: SGHNT and YYREEE (reference sequence). The V gene end was trimmed by 4 bases and the J gene end by 5 bases; junction bases not matched to a gene: 8. CDR3 nucleotide sequence: TGTGCCAGCAGCCAAACGGACAGGGGGCAACACGAGCAGTACTTC. Translation gives CASSQTDRGQHEQYF.

The chain uses TRBV30 and TRBJ2-7; TRBD1 matches at 8 bases. Germline lookup yields CDR1 GTSNPN and CDR2 SVGIG (reference sequence). Unmatched junction bases numbered 0, after V lost 0 bases and J lost 2 bases. The CDR3 totals 13 residues. In nucleotides, the CDR3 is TGTGCCTGGAGTGTGACAGGGGCCTACGAGCAGTACGTC. It specifies CAWSVTGAYEQYV.

This chain connects TRBV12-3 or TRBV12-4 to TRBJ2-3; tentatively, D is TRBD1 (5 bases). This CDR3 spans 11 amino acids. V lost 5 bases, J lost 5 bases, and 5 bases lay in between. The CDR3 here is CASSQGDTQYF. Written as DNA, the CDR3 is TGTGCCAGCAGTCAGGGAGATACGCAGTATTTT.

This chain connects TRBV27 to TRBJ2-3; 9 bases line up with TRBD2. This CDR3 is 16 amino acids long. Germline CDR1 reads MNHEY; CDR2 reads SMNVEV (reference sequence). J was trimmed by 4 bases and V by 5 bases; bases with no gene match: 10. The CDR3 loop reads CASSEIAGASPDTQYF. For the CDR3, the DNA is TGTGCCAGCAGTGAGATAGCGGGAGCCAGCCCAGATACGCAGTATTTT.

The chain combines TRBV11-1 with TRBJ1-1; D remains unclear. In germline, CDR1 is SGHAT, CDR2 FQDESV (reference sequence). This CDR3 comprises 13 residues. V lost 5 bases and J lost 8, with 15 bases in between. The CDR3 nucleotides are TGTGCCAGCAGCCCCGTGAGCGGGGTGGAAGCTTTCTTT. Encoded protein: CASSPVSGVEAFF. Full variable domain (remainder filled in from reference TRBV11-1 and TRBJ1-1): EAEVAQSPRYKITEKSQAVAFWCDPISGHATLYWYRQILGQGPELLVQFQDESVVDDSQLPKDRFSAERLKGVDSTLKIQPAELGDSAMYLCASSPVSGVEAFFGQGTRLTVV.

The chain couples TRBV13 to TRBJ1-2, with a possible D match to TRBD1 (5 bases). Between the trimmed V and J ends, which lost 3 bases and 6 bases, there was a span of 11 bases. Per the germline V gene, CDR1 is PRHDT and CDR2 is FYEKMQ (reference sequence). The CDR3 contains 13 residues. The CDR3 is CASSLVRAHGYTF. The DNA of the CDR3 is TGTGCCAGCAGCTTGGTCAGGGCCCATGGCTACACCTTC.

The rearrangement links TRBV2 to TRBJ1-1; D possibly corresponds to TRBD1 (5 bases). Trimming removed 8 bases from V and 4 bases from J, with 17 bases in between. Germline V lookup: CDR1 SNHLY, CDR2 FYNNEI. There are 14 residues in the CDR3. Written as DNA, the CDR3 is TGTGCCAGCCGACCGGGGGGGGTGAGCACTGAAGCTTTCTTT. This translates into CASRPGGVSTEAFF.

V gene TRBV6-5 combines with J gene TRBJ1-6; D might be TRBD1 (5 bases). The ends were cut back, 6 bases at V and 7 bases at J, with 16 bases in the middle. This CDR3 is built from 15 residues. CDR1 is MNHEY, CDR2 SVGAGI, per germline. The CDR3 loop reads CASSPTGDSNSPLHF. CDR3 DNA: TGTGCCAGCAGCCCGACGGGGGATTCAAATTCACCCCTCCACTTT.

The count of this clone is one. The genes are TRBV28 and TRBJ2-2; TRBD2 agrees at 9 bases. The CDR3 contains 16 residues. Germline trimming cut 11 bases from V and 4 bases from J; bases unmatched to any gene: 14. Germline CDR1 is MDHEN and CDR2 is SYDVKM. In DNA form, the CDR3 reads TGTGCCCGCCGCCCCGGGGCGGGGGGGCCCACCGGGGAGCTGTTTTTT. It translates to CARRPGAGGPTGELFF.

The chain recombines TRBV7-3 with TRBJ2-5; TRBD2 aligns across 10 bases. V lost 5 bases and J lost 2; bases outside the gene matches: 14. From germline, CDR1 is SGHTA and CDR2 FQGTGA. This CDR3 comprises 18 residues. The CDR3 protein is CASSRMPASGGTQETQYF. Written as DNA, the CDR3 is TGTGCCAGCAGCCGTATGCCTGCTAGCGGGGGAACTCAAGAGACCCAGTACTTC.